This TCR beta chain was captured in a study of cytomegalovirus exposure and HLA in healthy donors. Study-level findings and limits: Usually a TCR sequence was rare, but some public TCRs were found in many donors. A few CMV-associated chains were confirmed in vitro to be specific for CMV antigens. Later analysis identified 16,000 or so TCR beta sequences associated with HLA alleles, using a false discovery rate threshold of 0.05.

Trimming left V 2 bases short and J 7 bases short, with 14 bases between. The CDR3 is 13 amino acids. Germline V gene sequence: CDR1 GTSNPN, CDR2 SVGIG (reference sequence). The PCR made use of 60 Vbeta and 13 Jbeta primers. Some clones are missing from TCRdb's copy, which holds only in-frame ones; the method was immunoSEQ multiplex PCR. The sample yields 100,000 to 150,000 clones, over 70% seen once. About this clone itself: What it recognizes is unknown.

Sequencing was performed on PBMCs. This TCR derives from a woman between 18 and 30 years old in good health and CMV-seronegative. The chain recombines TRBV30 with TRBJ1-1; D unresolved. The CDR3 here is CAWSLSRASEAFF. Written as DNA, the CDR3 is TGTGCCTGGAGTTTGTCCCGTGCGAGTGAAGCTTTCTTT.